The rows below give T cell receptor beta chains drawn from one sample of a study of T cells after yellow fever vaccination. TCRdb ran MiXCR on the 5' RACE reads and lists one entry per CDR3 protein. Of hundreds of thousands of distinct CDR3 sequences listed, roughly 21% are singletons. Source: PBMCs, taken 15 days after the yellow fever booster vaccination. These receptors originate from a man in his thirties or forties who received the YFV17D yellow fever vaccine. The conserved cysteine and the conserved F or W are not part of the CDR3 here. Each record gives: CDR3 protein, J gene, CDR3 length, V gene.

cdr3_aa: ASSPRQINEKLF
j_call: TRBJ1-4
cdr3_length: 12
v_call: TRBV18

cdr3_aa: ASSGRDEQY
j_call: TRBJ2-7
cdr3_length: 9
v_call: TRBV5-8

cdr3_aa: ASSSVDPGELF
j_call: TRBJ2-2
cdr3_length: 11
v_call: TRBV11-2

cdr3_aa: ASSFRAAGHQETQY
j_call: TRBJ2-5
cdr3_length: 14
v_call: TRBV27

cdr3_aa: ASINRGLNNEQF
j_call: TRBJ2-1
cdr3_length: 12
v_call: TRBV6-2/TRBV6-3

cdr3_aa: SARDVRQGVGYGYT
j_call: TRBJ1-2
cdr3_length: 14
v_call: TRBV20-1

cdr3_aa: ASSIAGLAYEQY
j_call: TRBJ2-7
cdr3_length: 12
v_call: TRBV19

cdr3_aa: SAGGGGTNSYEQY
j_call: TRBJ2-7
cdr3_length: 13
v_call: TRBV20-1

cdr3_aa: ASSLEAGNEQF
j_call: TRBJ2-1
cdr3_length: 11
v_call: TRBV7-2

cdr3_aa: ASSEGPLYEQY
j_call: TRBJ2-7
cdr3_length: 11
v_call: TRBV7-3

cdr3_aa: SSTSGYNEQF
j_call: TRBJ2-1
cdr3_length: 10
v_call: TRBV29-1

cdr3_aa: ASNRLAGGPSHIQY
j_call: TRBJ2-4
cdr3_length: 14
v_call: TRBV7-9

cdr3_aa: ASRSRVEDYT
j_call: TRBJ1-2
cdr3_length: 10
v_call: TRBV7-9

cdr3_aa: ASRTDGHGGELF
j_call: TRBJ2-2
cdr3_length: 12
v_call: TRBV7-2

cdr3_aa: ASSETGTDPYEQY
j_call: TRBJ2-7
cdr3_length: 13
v_call: TRBV7-2

cdr3_aa: ASSLQGSRGYT
j_call: TRBJ1-2
cdr3_length: 11
v_call: TRBV6-5

cdr3_aa: ASSSNSGRDIQY
j_call: TRBJ2-4
cdr3_length: 12
v_call: TRBV5-4

cdr3_aa: ASSPSGLRLNEQF
j_call: TRBJ2-1
cdr3_length: 13
v_call: TRBV12-3/TRBV12-4

cdr3_aa: SARKELGLADSYEQY
j_call: TRBJ2-7
cdr3_length: 15
v_call: TRBV20-1

cdr3_aa: ASSLNEGQGAGEKLF
j_call: TRBJ1-4
cdr3_length: 15
v_call: TRBV5-6

cdr3_aa: ASSADLSTDTQY
j_call: TRBJ2-3
cdr3_length: 12
v_call: TRBV7-7

cdr3_aa: ASGGGNQPQH
j_call: TRBJ1-5
cdr3_length: 10
v_call: TRBV28

cdr3_aa: ASSPTAFTSGRYNEQF
j_call: TRBJ2-1
cdr3_length: 16
v_call: TRBV11-1

cdr3_aa: ASSLTGESYEQY
j_call: TRBJ2-7
cdr3_length: 12
v_call: TRBV5-1

cdr3_aa: ASSLARSYEQY
j_call: TRBJ2-7
cdr3_length: 11
v_call: TRBV13

cdr3_aa: ASRLEEDSYNEQF
j_call: TRBJ2-1
cdr3_length: 13
v_call: TRBV6-2/TRBV6-3

cdr3_aa: ASSPGEGGPSNEQF
j_call: TRBJ2-1
cdr3_length: 14
v_call: TRBV5-1

cdr3_aa: ASSLLSLQQF
j_call: TRBJ2-1
cdr3_length: 10
v_call: TRBV7-9

cdr3_aa: ASSQDLGRNNEQF
j_call: TRBJ2-1
cdr3_length: 13
v_call: TRBV4-2

cdr3_aa: ASSFNPPTGEQF
j_call: TRBJ2-1
cdr3_length: 12
v_call: TRBV5-1

cdr3_aa: ASTAMGQRITDTQY
j_call: TRBJ2-3
cdr3_length: 14
v_call: TRBV7-9

cdr3_aa: ASSLWSRTTLSEQY
j_call: TRBJ2-7
cdr3_length: 14
v_call: TRBV27

cdr3_aa: ASSFGQGTGELF
j_call: TRBJ2-2
cdr3_length: 12
v_call: TRBV5-1

cdr3_aa: ASSFPGRRNIQY
j_call: TRBJ2-4
cdr3_length: 12
v_call: TRBV7-9

cdr3_aa: ATSDILDGSTDTQY
j_call: TRBJ2-3
cdr3_length: 14
v_call: TRBV24-1

cdr3_aa: ASSHRTSGISYEQY
j_call: TRBJ2-7
cdr3_length: 14
v_call: TRBV6-1

cdr3_aa: ASSSRGRAINNEQF
j_call: TRBJ2-1
cdr3_length: 14
v_call: TRBV7-2

cdr3_aa: ASSPGAEETQY
j_call: TRBJ2-5
cdr3_length: 11
v_call: TRBV7-3

cdr3_aa: SARDFRGDYEQY
j_call: TRBJ2-7
cdr3_length: 12
v_call: TRBV20-1

cdr3_aa: ASSSDGLAKNIQY
j_call: TRBJ2-4
cdr3_length: 13
v_call: TRBV18

cdr3_aa: SAPGGSIYEQY
j_call: TRBJ2-7
cdr3_length: 11
v_call: TRBV20-1

cdr3_aa: ASSGGGQGSHEQY
j_call: TRBJ2-7
cdr3_length: 13
v_call: TRBV5-1

cdr3_aa: ASSPSDRGPPEQY
j_call: TRBJ2-7
cdr3_length: 13
v_call: TRBV18

cdr3_aa: SVEPSRGKAQY
j_call: TRBJ2-4
cdr3_length: 11
v_call: TRBV29-1

cdr3_aa: ASSLFSGANTEAF
j_call: TRBJ1-1
cdr3_length: 13
v_call: TRBV28

cdr3_aa: SVEDRAFGQY
j_call: TRBJ2-7
cdr3_length: 10
v_call: TRBV29-1

cdr3_aa: SARRSGAGTGELF
j_call: TRBJ2-2
cdr3_length: 13
v_call: TRBV20-1